These 18 T cell receptor beta chains were sequenced from one sample in a study of regulatory T cells in long-lasting Graves disease. The authors built TCR beta libraries using iRepertoire HTBI primers and Arm-PCR of CDR3 regions. MiXCR, run by TCRdb on the multiplex PCR reads, gives a single entry per CDR3 protein. The data show fewer than 450,000 distinct CDR3 sequences, with around 20% seen just once and under 25% held by the top ten. Time point defined: persistent/refractory GD, antithyroid drugs over 5 years with positive TRAb. The TCR library used RNA extracted from PBMCs. The sequences come from peripheral blood mononuclear cells (PBMCs), collected when the disease was refractory, from a patient treated with antithyroid drugs. The receptor source for this set is a female donor with Graves disease.

There are many counts of this clonotype. The chain has TRBV20-1 and TRBJ2-5; D unresolved. The germline V gene encodes CDR1 DFQATT and CDR2 SNEGSKA (reference sequence). The CDR3 runs 14 residues. V was clipped by 8 bases and J by 5 bases, with 21 bases between them. Here the CDR3 DNA reads TGCAGTTCCCCGGGCCTGACGGTTCCTGAGACCCAGTACTTC. It codes for CSSPGLTVPETQYF.

This clonotype was found a few times. A much larger clone lies one base from this, so it may be a read error. The CDR3 coding sequence is TGTGCCAGCAGTGCCCCGGGACGGGGTCGTGGCTACACCTTC. Its protein product is CASSAPGRGRGYTF. The rearrangement joins TRBV28 to TRBJ1-2, with a tentative D call TRBD1 (5 bases). The germline V gene has CDR1 MDHEN and CDR2 SYDVKM. V gave up 5 bases and J gave up 7 bases, with 17 bases separating them. The CDR3 is 14 amino acids.

In this sample, this clonotype turned up a few times. The chain links TRBV28 to TRBJ2-2; D is ambiguous. The germline CDR1 and CDR2 sequences are MDHEN and SYDVKM. This CDR3 spans 13 amino acids. Trimming left V 1 base short and J 6 bases short, with 6 bases between. The CDR3 DNA is TGTGCCAGCAGTTTATCTCGTCCCGGGGAGCTGTTTTTT. As protein: CASSLSRPGELFF.

In its sample, this clonotype was seen a few times. The chain employs TRBV4-1 and TRBJ2-7; D ambiguous. CDR1 and CDR2 (germline): MGHRA, YSYEKL. The CDR3 is made up of 13 amino acids. V lost 0 bases and J 4 bases, leaving 7 bases between the germline ends. For the CDR3, the DNA is TGCGCCAGCAGCCAAGATGGACGGTACGAGCAGTACTTC. This encodes CASSQDGRYEQYF.

The gene calls are TRBV3-1 and TRBJ2-1; unclear D gene. The ends were cut back, 1 base at V and 9 bases at J, with 10 bases in the middle. The CDR3 sequence is 13 residues long. Per the germline V gene, CDR1 is LGHDT and CDR2 is YNNKEL (reference sequence). The CDR3 region has the DNA TGTGCCAGCAGCCAAGTCCGATTCGGTGAGCAGTTCTTC. Translated: CASSQVRFGEQFF.

This rearrangement joins TRBV30 to TRBJ2-7; tentatively, D is TRBD1 (5 bases). The V and J ends lost 2 bases and 4 bases respectively, with 12 bases between them. The germline gives CDR1 GTSNPN, CDR2 SVGIG (reference sequence). This CDR3 spans 13 amino acids. The CDR3 loop reads CAWSQDTYYEQYF. The CDR3 DNA reads as TGTGCCTGGAGTCAGGACACTTATTACGAGCAGTACTTC.

This clonotype has a count of ten or more. V and J are TRBV27 and TRBJ2-5; tentative D call: TRBD1 (6 bases). The CDR3 totals 16 residues. The ends were cut back, 5 bases at V and 1 base at J, with 17 bases in the middle. Germline CDR1 MNHEY, CDR2 SMNVEV (reference sequence). As DNA, the CDR3 is TGTGCCAGCAGTCCCCTACCAGGACAGTTCCAAGAGACCCAGTACTTC. This translates into CASSPLPGQFQETQYF.

The CDR3 sequence is CASSMGGNQNTEAFF. CDR3 coding DNA: TGTGCCAGTAGTATGGGAGGGAATCAGAACACTGAAGCTTTCTTT. The chain uses TRBV19 and TRBJ1-1; D unclear. Germline V gives CDR1 LNHDA, CDR2 SQIVND (reference sequence). The CDR3 runs to 15 residues. The V end lost 3 bases, the J end lost 1 base, and 12 bases lay between the germline ends.

This chain connects TRBV20-1 to TRBJ1-2, with D possibly being TRBD1 (5 bases). CDR3 size: 13 residues. Trimming cost V 3 bases and J 7 bases, with 15 bases left between them. Germline values: CDR1 DFQATT, CDR2 SNEGSKA (reference sequence). CDR3 in DNA: TGCAGTGCTAGGGGAGGGGTGGTGGCTGGCTACACCTTC. This encodes CSARGGVVAGYTF.

Remarks on this clonotype: The junction departs from germline at one end; a sequencing error may be responsible. J is TRBJ2-1 and V is TRBV12-3 or TRBV12-4; D gene unclear. CDR3 length equals 16 residues. The chain's CDR3 is CANSLAWDSSYNEQFF. CDR3 DNA: TGTGCCAACAGTTTAGCCTGGGATAGCTCCTACAATGAGCAGTTCTTC.

This clonotype was found a few times. The chain uses TRBV20-1 and TRBJ2-1, with D uncertain. CDR1 and CDR2 from the germline V gene are DFQATT and SNEGSKA (reference sequence). The CDR3 sequence is 13 residues long. Trimming removed 3 bases from V and 0 bases from J, with 6 bases in between. CDR3 bases: TGCAGTGCTAGCAGTGACTCCTACAATGAGCAGTTCTTC. As protein: CSASSDSYNEQFF.

Many counts were recorded for this clonotype. The chain carries TRBV2 and TRBJ2-5; D is uncertain. This CDR3 is 15 amino acids long. V lost 7 bases and J 0 bases, leaving 15 bases between the germline ends. The germline V gene has CDR1 SNHLY and CDR2 FYNNEI. CDR3 DNA: TGTGCCAGCACAGCATGGTCAGCGAACCAAGAGACCCAGTACTTC. Protein sequence: CASTAWSANQETQYF.

The chain carries TRBV18 and TRBJ1-1, with D tentatively TRBD1 (5 bases). With 4 bases removed from V and 4 bases from J, the gap between germline ends came to 13 bases. From germline, CDR1 is KGHSH and CDR2 LQKENI. The CDR3 covers 14 residues. The CDR3 DNA reads TGTGCCAGCTCACAGGGGTTTGGTGTCACTGAAGCTTTCTTT. The encoded protein is CASSQGFGVTEAFF.

In this sample, this clonotype turned up a few times. The rearrangement links TRBV20-1 to TRBJ1-3; 9 nucleotides match TRBD1. CDR1 and CDR2 from the germline V gene are DFQATT and SNEGSKA (reference sequence). CDR3 length: 13 residues. Germline trimming cut 7 bases from V and 2 bases from J; bases unmatched to any gene: 3. For the CDR3, the DNA is TGCAGTGTTGGGACAGGGACTGGAAACACCATATATTTT. It encodes CSVGTGTGNTIYF.

This clonotype is a singleton in its sample. The V gene is TRBV10-3, the J gene TRBJ2-7; D gene uncertain. There are 14 residues in the CDR3. Looked up from germline, CDR1 is ENHRY and CDR2 is SYGVKD. The germline V and J ends were trimmed by 4 bases and 2 bases, with 12 bases remaining between them. In nucleotides, the CDR3 is TGTGCCATCAGTGCCGACGCAGGAGCCTACGAGCAGTACTTC. Residues: CAISADAGAYEQYF.

This clonotype was seen repeatedly, ten times or more. The chain has TRBV11-1 and TRBJ1-2; D unresolved. From germline, CDR1 is SGHAT and CDR2 FQDESV (reference sequence). This CDR3 has 14 residues. Trimming took 1 base from V and 3 from J, leaving 9 bases between them. In DNA form, the CDR3 reads TGTGCCAGCAGCTTAGAGAGTCAGGACTATGGCTACACCTTC. Amino acids: CASSLESQDYGYTF. Full variable domain (missing parts from reference TRBV11-1 and TRBJ1-2): EAEVAQSPRYKITEKSQAVAFWCDPISGHATLYWYRQILGQGPELLVQFQDESVVDDSQLPKDRFSAERLKGVDSTLKIQPAELGDSAMYLCASSLESQDYGYTFGSGTRLTVV.

The chain recombines TRBV3-1 with TRBJ2-7, with 7 bases fitting TRBD2. V trimming: 3 bases; J trimming: 5 bases; junction bases outside the gene matches: 7. Germline loops: CDR1 LGHDT, CDR2 YNNKEL (reference sequence). The length of the CDR3 is 14 residues. The CDR3 reads CASSQGAGAHEQYF. CDR3 in DNA: TGTGCCAGCAGCCAGGGTGCGGGAGCCCACGAGCAGTACTTC.

This clonotype was found a few times. Just one base apart from a much larger clone, this may be a read error. The rearrangement uses TRBV12-3 or TRBV12-4 and TRBJ1-2, with a weak D call TRBD1 (5 bases). The CDR3 spans 12 residues. CDR3 protein: CASSLNRSGYAF. DNA of the CDR3: TGTGCCAGCAGTCTCAACAGGTCTGGCTACGCCTTC.